Listed below are T cell receptor beta chains from one sample, sequenced in a study of CD8+ T cells in alopecia areata. Sequencing used immunoSEQ multiplex PCR; TCRdb keeps in-frame clones, though not all of them. Of 150,000 to 200,000 clones listed, around 64% are singletons. Source: CD4+ T cells sorted from blood, taken at week 49, from a patient treated with tofacitinib. These receptors originate from a human donor with alopecia areata. Each CDR3 is given with its conserved first and last residue.

j_gene,v_gene,CDR3aa
TRBJ2-3,TRBV30,CAWSPRDRAADTQYF
TRBJ2-1,TRBV15,CATSRSPASGGGDEQFF
TRBJ1-3,TRBV7-8,CASSRDRNTIYF
TRBJ2-5,TRBV23-1,CASSQGTPWRETQYF
TRBJ2-3,TRBV5-1,CASSSAGDRTDTQYF
TRBJ2-5,TRBV29-1,CSVYSAQGAQYF
TRBJ1-5,TRBV7-2,CASSHLDRNQPQHF
TRBJ2-5,TRBV18,CASSPPVQGQTQYF
TRBJ2-3,TRBV11-2,CASSSGLAGFTDTQYF
TRBJ1-2,TRBV2,CASSEWTSRANYGYTF
TRBJ1-4,TRBV21-1,CASSPGFGLTCSF
TRBJ2-3,TRBV29-1,CSVDLSTTQYF
TRBJ2-5,TRBV30,CAWSVLAGAQETQYF
TRBJ2-7,TRBV4-1,CASSREQGSYSYEQYF
TRBJ2-1,TRBV4-3,CASSQDGTTNAEQFF
TRBJ1-1,TRBV30,CAWSGAGLEAFF
TRBJ1-2,TRBV18,CASSEGQAKGGYTF
TRBJ1-6,TRBV25-1,CASSSSGNSPLHF
TRBJ1-2,TRBV29-1,CSGQGVNYGYTF
TRBJ1-2,TRBV11-2,CASSLAQGAEGYTF
TRBJ1-2,TRBV20-1,CSLKANYGYTF
TRBJ1-6,TRBV27,CASSASEALGTPLHF
TRBJ1-5,TRBV30,CAWSVGTGPFQPQHF
TRBJ1-1,TRBV2,CASSVKRNTEAFF
TRBJ1-2,TRBV29-1,CSATTGAGGYTF
TRBJ1-6,TRBV9,CASSVDRDNSPLHF
TRBJ2-5,TRBV7-6,CASSSQGTETQYF
TRBJ1-4,TRBV9,CASSVGVGTTNEKLFF
TRBJ1-1,TRBV19,CASSIRGTEAFF
TRBJ2-7,TRBV19,CASTSTGTYEQYF
TRBJ2-1,TRBV2,CASRAYNEQFF
TRBJ2-3,TRBV29-1,CSVLDGTDTQYF
TRBJ2-2,TRBV14,CASSLLTGELFF
TRBJ1-6,TRBV4-3,CASSQEAFVGAGSPLHF
TRBJ2-1,TRBV5-6,CASSIDKNEQFF
TRBJ2-5,TRBV7-9,CASSLGGEETQYF
TRBJ2-3,TRBV5-1,CASSTGLAATDTQYF
TRBJ2-5,TRBV11-2,CASSYGAQETQYF
TRBJ2-3,TRBV10-3,CATAPAGSDTQYF
TRBJ1-1,TRBV30,CAWSLLRNTEAFF
TRBJ2-7,TRBV29-1,CSVEEGDVYF
TRBJ1-1,TRBV29-1,CSVVRVQTEAFF
TRBJ2-2,TRBV9,CASSVEYGELFF
TRBJ2-6,TRBV29-1,CSVLKGANVLTF
TRBJ2-2,TRBV9,CASSSLNTGELFF
TRBJ2-7,TRBV19,CASSPKTSGGMTYEQYF
TRBJ2-3,TRBV4-3,CASSQVGGDTDTQYF
TRBJ1-5,TRBV29-1,CSAEVNSNQPQHF
TRBJ2-2,TRBV30,CAWDLQGRNTGELFF
TRBJ1-4,TRBV18,CASSPDRNGEKLFF
TRBJ1-1,TRBV30,CAWSLGTGVGNTEAFF
TRBJ1-1,TRBV7-9,CASNRQGAEAFF
TRBJ2-5,TRBV7-2,CASSLRPGQLRQETQYF
TRBJ2-5,TRBV4-3,CASSQDAGAETQYF
TRBJ1-1,TRBV29-1,CSVEGQGNTEAFF